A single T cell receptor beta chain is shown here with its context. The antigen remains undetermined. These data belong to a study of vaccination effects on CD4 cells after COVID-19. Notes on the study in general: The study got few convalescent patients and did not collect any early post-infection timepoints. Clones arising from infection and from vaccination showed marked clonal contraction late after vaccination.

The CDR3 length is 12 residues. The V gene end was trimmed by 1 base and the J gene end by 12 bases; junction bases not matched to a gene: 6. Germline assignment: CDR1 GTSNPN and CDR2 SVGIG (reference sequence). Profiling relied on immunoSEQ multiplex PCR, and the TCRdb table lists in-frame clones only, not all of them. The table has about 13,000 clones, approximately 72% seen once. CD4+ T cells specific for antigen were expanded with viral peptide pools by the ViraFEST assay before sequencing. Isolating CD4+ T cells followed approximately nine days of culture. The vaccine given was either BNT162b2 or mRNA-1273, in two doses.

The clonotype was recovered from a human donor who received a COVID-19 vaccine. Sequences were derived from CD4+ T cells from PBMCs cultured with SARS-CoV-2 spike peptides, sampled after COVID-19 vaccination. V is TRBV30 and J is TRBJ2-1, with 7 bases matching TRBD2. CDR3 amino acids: CAWSASGVGQFF. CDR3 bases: TGTGCCTGGAGTGCTAGCGGAGTGGGGCAGTTCTTC.